Each of the 27 T cell receptor beta chains below was sequenced from the same sample in a study of cytomegalovirus exposure and HLA in healthy donors. Amplification used 60 Vbeta primers and 13 Jbeta primers. Repertoires were generated with immunoSEQ multiplex PCR, while TCRdb's copy carries only in-frame clones and drops some. The sample carries some 170,000 clones, about 80% recorded once. The sample was PBMCs. These receptors were collected from a man aged 18 to 30 in good health and CMV-seropositive.

The V call is TRBV4-2, the J call TRBJ2-3, with TRBD1 matching over 9 bases. The CDR3 covers 17 residues. Looked up from germline, CDR1 is LGHNA and CDR2 is YNFKEQ. The V segment lost 0 bases and the J segment 6 bases; nucleotides outside the gene matches: 10. CDR3 loop: CASSQESTGGNLDTQYF. CDR3 DNA: TGTGCCAGCAGCCAAGAATCCACAGGGGGCAATTTGGATACGCAGTATTTT.

V and J are TRBV2 and TRBJ2-1, with TRBD2 identical over 13 bases. The CDR3 has 17 amino acids. The trim removed 6 bases at V and 6 bases at J, leaving 11 bases unmatched. Germline V CDR1 and CDR2: SNHLY, FYNNEI. This CDR3 is CASSGALAGGPGNEQFF. CDR3 nucleotides: TGTGCCAGCAGCGGAGCACTAGCGGGAGGGCCTGGCAATGAGCAGTTCTTC.

This sequence joins TRBV1 and TRBJ1-5; TRBD1 is taken as the D call from the table, unchecked against the DNA. TRBV1 is classified as a pseudogene. This CDR3 region has 17 residues. CDR3 sequence (DNA): TGCACCAGCAGCCAAGTGATCCAGGGGCGGTTCGATCAGCCCCAGCATTTT. Translating gives CTSSQVIQGRFDQPQHF.

The CDR3 reads CASSLAGASVEKLFF. The CDR3 DNA follows: TGTGCCAGCAGCTTAGCGGGGGCTAGTGTTGAAAAACTGTTTTTT. This sequence joins TRBV7-8 and TRBJ1-4; TRBD1 might be the D (6 bases). Germline V gene sequence: CDR1 SGHVS, CDR2 FQNEAQ. The V and J ends lost 0 bases and 7 bases respectively, with 12 bases between them. The CDR3 contains 15 residues.

A few counts support this clone. The genes are TRBV4-1 and TRBJ2-1; 14 bases agree with TRBD2. The trim removed 1 base at V and 4 bases at J, leaving 3 bases unmatched. CDR1 and CDR2 from the germline V gene are MGHRA and YSYEKL. This CDR3 comprises 17 residues. CDR3 in amino acids: CASSQGRLAGGYNEQFF. CDR3 nucleotide sequence: TGCGCCAGCAGCCAAGGGCGACTAGCGGGAGGGTACAATGAGCAGTTCTTC.

This chain links TRBV5-6 with TRBJ1-6, with 8 bases fitting TRBD1. This CDR3 comprises 15 residues. Germline CDR1 and CDR2: SGHDT and YYEEEE. J gave up 5 bases and V 3 bases, and 4 bases lay outside the gene matches. The CDR3 DNA sequence: TGTGCCAGCAGCTCGGGGACAGGCAATAATTCACCCCTCCACTTT. Amino acid sequence: CASSSGTGNNSPLHF. The variable domain in full, with the rest retrieved from reference TRBV5-6 and TRBJ1-6, is DAGVTQSPTHLIKTRGQQVTLRCSPKSGHDTVSWYQQALGQGPQFIFQYYEEEERQRGNFPDRFSGHQFPNYSSELNVNALLLGDSALYLCASSSGTGNNSPLHFGNGTRLTVT.

The chain carries TRBV6-4 and TRBJ2-1; 9 nucleotides agree with TRBD2. V lost 3 bases and J lost 0; bases outside the gene matches: 6. Germline V lookup: CDR1 MRHNA, CDR2 SNTAGT. The CDR3 covers 17 residues. DNA for the CDR3: TGTGCCAGCAGTGATTTAAGTAGCGGGAGCTCCTACAATGAGCAGTTCTTC. It is translated as CASSDLSSGSSYNEQFF.

V is TRBV28 and J is TRBJ2-3, with D maybe TRBD2 (5 bases). The CDR3 runs to 16 residues. Germline CDR1 reads MDHEN; CDR2 reads SYDVKM. V lost 7 bases to trimming and J lost 4 bases, with 21 bases between them. This CDR3 is CASTSPTRGRADTQYF. The DNA for the CDR3 is TGTGCCAGCACCTCCCCCACCCGGGGAAGGGCAGATACGCAGTATTTT.

The CDR3 sequence is CASRPPGGRDTQYF. CDR3 DNA sequence: TGTGCCAGCAGGCCGCCGGGGGGCAGGGATACGCAGTATTTT. The chain recombines TRBV6-6 with TRBJ2-3; D possibly corresponds to TRBD2 (7 bases). The CDR3 consists of 14 residues. Germline CDR1 reads MNHNY; CDR2 reads SVGAGI (reference sequence). The germline V and J ends were trimmed by 6 bases and 6 bases, with 16 bases remaining between them.

Notes on this clone: Other DNA sequences in the same sample also yield this CDR3. This chain uses TRBV11-2 with TRBJ2-1; D gene uncertain. V was shortened by 0 bases and J by 8 bases, with 5 bases between the two germline ends. Germline values: CDR1 SGHAT, CDR2 FQNNGV. The CDR3 has 12 residues. In nucleotides, the CDR3 is TGTGCCAGCAGCTTAGATATTGATGAGCAGTTCTTC. Protein: CASSLDIDEQFF.

The gene calls are TRBV5-4 and TRBJ1-2; D is unresolved. The ends were cut back, 0 bases at V and 10 bases at J, with 13 bases in the middle. This CDR3 contains 13 residues. Germline assignment: CDR1 SGHNT and CDR2 YYREEE (reference sequence). CDR3 coding DNA: TGTGCCAGCAGCTTGGCCACAGTTGAGATCTACACCTTC. Its protein product is CASSLATVEIYTF.

In this sample, this clone turned up once. V is TRBV7-9 and J is TRBJ1-1, with 7 bases lining up with TRBD1. The V and J ends lost 8 bases and 6 bases, in that order; junction bases with no gene match: 6. From germline, CDR1 is SEHNR and CDR2 FQNEAQ (reference sequence). CDR3 size: 12 residues. In DNA form, the CDR3 reads TGTGCCAGCGGTCAGGGGGGTGCTGAAGCTTTCTTT. This codes for CASGQGGAEAFF.

This chain uses TRBV7-2 with TRBJ1-1, with 8 bases lining up with TRBD1. Germline CDR1 is SGHTA and CDR2 is FQGNSA. Losses at the gene ends were 6 bases for V and 4 bases for J; bases not matched to a gene: 4. The CDR3 runs 13 residues. This CDR3 is CASSVTGVTEAFF. CDR3 in DNA: TGTGCCAGCAGTGTGACAGGGGTCACTGAAGCTTTCTTT.

V gene TRBV5-1 combines with J gene TRBJ2-7; 8 nucleotides agree with TRBD2. The germline gives CDR1 SGHRS, CDR2 YFSETQ. The CDR3 has 17 amino acids. Trimming at V came to 4 bases and at J to 2 bases, leaving 14 bases not matched to a gene. The CDR3 loop reads CASSPKPRGGVPYEQYF. The CDR3 DNA is TGCGCCAGCAGCCCTAAACCCCGGGGGGGGGTTCCCTACGAGCAGTACTTC.

The chain links TRBV6-5 to TRBJ2-7; 8 bases are shared with TRBD2. CDR1 MNHEY and CDR2 SVGAGI come from the germline V gene. V gave up 6 bases and J gave up 0 bases; unmatched junction bases: 7. The CDR3 length is 15 residues. This CDR3 reads CASSPTGGLSYEQYF. The CDR3, as DNA: TGTGCCAGCAGCCCCACGGGGGGGCTCTCCTACGAGCAGTACTTC.

Remarks on this clone: This CDR3 fails to terminate in the conserved phenylalanine or tryptophan, so it likely reflects a read error. The rearrangement links TRBV19 to TRBJ1-6; D gene unclear. The germline V gene encodes CDR1 LNHDA and CDR2 SQIVND (reference sequence). CDR3 length: 13 amino acids. V shed 5 bases and J shed 11 bases, with 13 bases lying between them. The CDR3, as DNA: TGTGCCAGTAGTCCGTCAATCGTGGCACCCCTCCACCTT. Translating gives CASSPSIVAPLHL.

The V and J genes are TRBV5-6 and TRBJ1-3; D not certain. CDR3 size: 16 residues. The germline gives CDR1 SGHDT, CDR2 YYEEEE. V lost 2 bases, J lost 4 bases, and 16 bases lay in between. The CDR3 loop reads CASSFGRGGGGNTIYF. Written as DNA, the CDR3 is TGTGCCAGCAGCTTTGGGCGGGGAGGAGGAGGAAACACCATATATTTT.

V gene TRBV14 combines with J gene TRBJ1-1, with 7 bases matching TRBD1. Germline lookup yields CDR1 SGHDN and CDR2 FVKESK. V lost 4 bases, J lost 5 bases, and 4 bases stayed unmatched. The CDR3 runs to 13 residues. The CDR3 here is CASSLGRGTEAFF. The CDR3 coding sequence is TGTGCCAGCAGCCTCGGCAGGGGGACTGAAGCTTTCTTT.

The chain combines TRBV7-9 with TRBJ2-7; 7 bases match TRBD1. The germline gives CDR1 SEHNR, CDR2 FQNEAQ (reference sequence). This CDR3 is built from 14 residues. The ends lost 5 bases at V and 5 bases at J; junction bases unmatched: 9. The CDR3 loop is CASSLRTGRHEQYF. The CDR3 coding sequence is TGTGCCAGCAGCCTTAGGACAGGCCGGCACGAGCAGTACTTC.

This chain links TRBV7-6 with TRBJ1-1; 8 nucleotides match TRBD1. The CDR3 is made up of 14 amino acids. V was pared by 0 bases and J by 7 bases, with 4 bases of the junction left unmatched. Germline lookup yields CDR1 SGHVS and CDR2 FNYEAQ. The CDR3 is CASSLATGEDEAFF. CDR3 coding DNA: TGTGCCAGCAGCTTAGCGACAGGGGAGGATGAAGCTTTCTTT. The whole variable domain, filled in from reference TRBV7-6 and TRBJ1-1, reads GAGVSQSPRYKVTKRGQDVALRCDPISGHVSLYWYRQALGQGPEFLTYFNYEAQQDKSGLPNDRFSAERPEGSISTLTIQRTEQRDSAMYRCASSLATGEDEAFFGQGTRLTVV.

This clone was detected only a few times. The rearrangement links TRBV29-1 to TRBJ2-2; 10 bases are a match to TRBD2. CDR3 length: 16 amino acids. The J segment lost 4 bases and the V segment lost 6 bases, leaving 11 bases of the junction unmatched. Germline-derived CDR1 and CDR2 are SQVTM and ANQGSEA. This chain's CDR3 is CSVTFSGRQATGELFF. CDR3 bases: TGCAGCGTGACTTTTAGCGGGAGGCAGGCCACCGGGGAGCTGTTTTTT.

The gene calls are TRBV19 and TRBJ1-1, with 7 bases lining up with TRBD1. Germline V lookup: CDR1 LNHDA, CDR2 SQIVND (reference sequence). This CDR3 contains 17 residues. The V segment lost 0 bases and the J segment 1 base; nucleotides outside the gene matches: 8. CDR3 region: CASSIDLGQAKNTEAFF. The CDR3 DNA reads as TGTGCCAGTAGTATAGATCTCGGACAGGCGAAGAACACTGAAGCTTTCTTT. The full variable domain, in which reference TRBV19 and TRBJ1-1 provide the parts outside the CDR3, is DGGITQSPKYLFRKEGQNVTLSCEQNLNHDAMYWYRQDPGQGLRLIYYSQIVNDFQKGDIAEGYSVSREKKESFPLTVTSAQKNPTAFYLCASSIDLGQAKNTEAFFGQGTRLTVV.

The V gene is TRBV28, the J gene TRBJ1-5; the match to TRBD1 covers 9 bases. The germline CDR1 and CDR2 sequences are MDHEN and SYDVKM. The CDR3 loop spans 15 amino acids. The J segment lost 1 base and the V segment lost 4 bases, leaving 2 bases of the junction unmatched. The CDR3 reads CASSWGTGSNQPQHF. In nucleotides, the CDR3 is TGTGCCAGCAGTTGGGGGACAGGGAGCAATCAGCCCCAGCATTTT.

This clone was recorded once. J is TRBJ2-1 and V is TRBV20-1, with D hard to call. The germline V and J ends were trimmed by 8 bases and 7 bases, with 12 bases remaining between them. The V gene's germline CDR1 is DFQATT and CDR2 SNEGSKA (reference sequence). There are 11 residues in the CDR3. CDR3 in DNA: TGCAGTTCCGGGTCGACGAATGAGCAGTTCTTC. It translates to CSSGSTNEQFF.

CDR3 amino acids: CSVDSPGYEQYF. The CDR3 coding sequence is TGCAGCGTTGATAGTCCAGGGTACGAGCAGTACTTC. This chain joins TRBV29-1 and TRBJ2-7; D perhaps matches TRBD1 (5 bases). Trimming cost V 3 bases and J 4 bases, with 10 bases left between them. Germline V CDR1 and CDR2: SQVTM, ANQGSEA. The CDR3 contains 12 residues.

DNA for the CDR3: TGCGCCAGCAGCCAAGATCTGGTAGCCTCGGGTAACACCGGGGAGCTGTTTTTT. This codes for CASSQDLVASGNTGELFF. V and J are TRBV4-1 and TRBJ2-2; D is uncertain. The germline gives CDR1 MGHRA, CDR2 YSYEKL. The V end lost 0 bases, the J end lost 2 bases, and 16 bases lay between the germline ends. CDR3 size: 18 residues.

The chain couples TRBV5-5 to TRBJ2-3; D may be TRBD2 (7 bases). Deletions cut 3 bases from V and 3 bases from J, with 20 bases between. CDR1 is SGHKS, CDR2 YYEKEE, per germline (reference sequence). The CDR3 contains 17 residues. In nucleotides, the CDR3 is TGTGCCAGCAGCTCGACTAGTGGGGGGGCCGGTACAGATACGCAGTATTTT. Its protein is CASSSTSGGAGTDTQYF.